The next 14 T cell receptor beta chains were all read from a single sample in a study of blood T cell repertoires in COVID-19. Libraries were prepared by immunoSEQ multiplex PCR; TCRdb keeps only in-frame clonotypes and omits some of them. The table shows about 390,000 clones, with around 87% occurring only once. Sequencing was done on a sample of peripheral blood. Every receptor here comes from a woman aged 60 to 75 with COVID-19, enrolled during active disease.

The chain couples TRBV19 to TRBJ1-5, with D possibly matching TRBD1 (6 bases). This CDR3 has 16 amino acids. The V gene lost 7 bases and the J gene lost 2 bases, with 18 bases spanning the gap. Germline V gives CDR1 LNHDA, CDR2 SQIVND (reference sequence). The CDR3 DNA sequence: TGTGCCAGTACCCCCGGCCAGGGGTCGGGCAATCAGCCCCAGCATTTT. It yields the protein CASTPGQGSGNQPQHF.

Notes on this clone: This sample includes further DNA sequences coding for the same CDR3. The rearrangement links TRBV28 to TRBJ1-5; D is undetermined. The CDR3 has 12 residues. Between the trimmed V and J ends, which lost 3 bases and 4 bases, there was a span of 4 bases. CDR1 and CDR2 (germline): MDHEN, SYDVKM. This CDR3 reads CASSLLNQPQHF. The CDR3 coding sequence is TGTGCCAGCAGTTTGTTAAATCAGCCCCAGCATTTT.

The rearrangement links TRBV7-9 to TRBJ1-1; possible D gene TRBD1, 5 bases. Trimming took off 4 bases at V and 1 base at J, with 16 bases between the two ends. This CDR3 contains 16 residues. The germline gives CDR1 SEHNR, CDR2 FQNEAQ (reference sequence). The CDR3 loop is CASSSRAVTANTEAFF. CDR3 in DNA: TGTGCCAGCAGCTCACGGGCGGTGACAGCGAACACTGAAGCTTTCTTT.

This chain links TRBV29-1 with TRBJ1-1; no definite D call. The length of the CDR3 is 12 residues. With 4 bases removed from V and 3 bases from J, the gap between germline ends came to 9 bases. In germline, CDR1 is SQVTM, CDR2 ANQGSEA. The CDR3 region has the DNA TGCAGCGTTGGGCGGGAGGACACTGAAGCTTTCTTT. Its translation: CSVGREDTEAFF.

V gene TRBV10-3 combines with J gene TRBJ1-5; possible D gene TRBD1, 5 bases. With 6 bases removed from V and 1 base from J, the gap between germline ends came to 7 bases. CDR1 and CDR2 from the germline V gene are ENHRY and SYGVKD. This CDR3 is built from 13 residues. CDR3: CAIRGGSNQPQHF. The CDR3 DNA is TGTGCCATCAGGGGGGGGAGCAATCAGCCCCAGCATTTT.

The rearrangement joins TRBV2 to TRBJ1-1; possible D gene TRBD1, 5 bases. The CDR3 has 15 amino acids. Looked up from germline, CDR1 is SNHLY and CDR2 is FYNNEI. With 6 bases removed from V and 3 bases from J, the gap between germline ends came to 17 bases. The CDR3 region is CASSPGSPGDTEAFF. CDR3 bases: TGTGCCAGCAGCCCGGGCAGCCCGGGGGACACTGAAGCTTTCTTT.

This clone was counted a single time. CDR3 amino acids: CASRPTGEGNTIYF. CDR3 in DNA: TGTGCCAGCAGACCTACAGGGGAAGGAAACACCATATATTTT. This sequence joins TRBV28 and TRBJ1-3, with 7 bases fitting TRBD1. Per the germline V gene, CDR1 is MDHEN and CDR2 is SYDVKM. The CDR3 totals 14 residues. V gave up 6 bases and J gave up 4 bases; unmatched junction bases: 6.

V and J are TRBV6-5 and TRBJ1-2; the D gene is possibly TRBD1 (6 bases). The CDR3 spans 15 residues. Germline CDR1 reads MNHEY; CDR2 reads SVGAGI. V lost 2 bases to trimming and J lost 4 bases, with 14 bases between them. CDR3 region: CASSYTTTGIYGYTF. In DNA, the CDR3 is TGTGCCAGCAGTTACACAACCACAGGGATCTATGGCTACACCTTC.

The gene calls are TRBV6-5 and TRBJ1-1; weak D call: TRBD1 (5 bases). CDR1 is MNHEY, CDR2 SVGAGI, per germline. There are 14 residues in the CDR3. Trimming took 6 bases from V and 5 from J, leaving 16 bases between them. As DNA, the CDR3 is TGTGCCAGCAGGACCTCTCAGGGTCGAACTGAAGCTTTCTTT. It yields the protein CASRTSQGRTEAFF.

The rearrangement uses TRBV18 and TRBJ2-7, with 8 bases matching TRBD2. The CDR3 has 15 residues. V lost 3 bases to trimming and J lost 4 bases; unmatched junction nucleotides: 8. Germline V gives CDR1 KGHSH, CDR2 LQKENI. This CDR3 reads CASSPAGGALYEQYF. CDR3 DNA: TGTGCCAGCTCACCCGCCGGGGGGGCGTTATACGAGCAGTACTTC. Supplemented by reference TRBV18 and TRBJ2-7, the full variable domain reads NAGVMQNPRHLVRRRGQEARLRCSPMKGHSHVYWYRQLPEEGLKFMVYLQKENIIDESGMPKERFSAEFPKEGPSILRIQQVVRGDSAAYFCASSPAGGALYEQYFGPGTRLTVT.

Concerning this clone: One end of the junction varies from germline; a read error may be responsible. The gene calls are TRBV2 and TRBJ2-3; 9 bases agree with TRBD1. In germline, CDR1 is SNHLY, CDR2 FYNNEI. The CDR3 sequence is 12 residues long. The CDR3 loop is CASSANRGPGNF. The CDR3 DNA is TGTGCCAGCAGCGCAAACAGGGGGCCAGGGAATTTT.

This clone was found once. This CDR3 reads CASSHSTGINSPLHF. CDR3 nucleotides: TGTGCCAGCAGCCACTCGACAGGGATTAATTCACCCCTCCACTTT. This chain joins TRBV3-1 (or the pseudogene TRBV3-2) and TRBJ1-6, with 7 bases aligning to TRBD1. With V trimmed by 3 bases and J by 6 bases, 5 bases remained unmatched. The CDR3 runs to 15 residues. CDR1 and CDR2 from the germline V gene are LGHDT and YNNKEL (reference sequence).

This chain joins TRBV24-1 and TRBJ1-1, with unresolved D. V was trimmed by 0 bases and J by 1 base, leaving 14 bases between them. CDR1 and CDR2 (germline): KGHDR, SFDVKD. The length of the CDR3 is 17 residues. For the CDR3, the DNA is TGTGCCACCAGTGATTTGCGTCGCCCAAGCCGGAACACTGAAGCTTTCTTT. This codes for CATSDLRRPSRNTEAFF.

The J gene is TRBJ1-4, the V gene TRBV5-1; 11 bases line up with TRBD1. Germline values: CDR1 SGHRS, CDR2 YFSETQ. The CDR3 is 14 amino acids. V trimming: 5 bases; J trimming: 5 bases; junction bases outside the gene matches: 2. In DNA form, the CDR3 reads TGCGCCAGCAGGGGGGACAGGGGGAATGAAAAACTGTTTTTT. This translates into CASRGDRGNEKLFF.